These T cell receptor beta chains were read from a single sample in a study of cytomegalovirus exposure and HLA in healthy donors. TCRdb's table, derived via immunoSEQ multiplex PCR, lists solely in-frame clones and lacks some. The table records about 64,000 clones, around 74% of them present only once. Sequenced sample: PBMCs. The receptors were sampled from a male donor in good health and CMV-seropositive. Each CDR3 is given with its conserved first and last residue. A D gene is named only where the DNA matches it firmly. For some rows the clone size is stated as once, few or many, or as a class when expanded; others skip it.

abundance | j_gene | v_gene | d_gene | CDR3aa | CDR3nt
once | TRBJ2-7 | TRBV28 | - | CASRPGGLHEQYF | TGTGCCAGCAGACCCGGAGGGCTCCACGAGCAGTACTTC
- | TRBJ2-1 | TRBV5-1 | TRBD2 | CASSRTSGGVYNEQFF | TGCGCCAGCAGCCGGACTAGCGGGGGGGTTTACAATGAGCAGTTCTTC
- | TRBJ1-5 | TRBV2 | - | CACRERRGNQPQHF | TGTGCCTGCAGAGAGAGGAGGGGCAATCAGCCCCAGCATTTT
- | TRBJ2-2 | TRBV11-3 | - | CASSVTLQGPNTGELFF | TGTGCCAGCAGCGTCACCTTACAGGGACCGAACACCGGGGAGCTGTTTTTT
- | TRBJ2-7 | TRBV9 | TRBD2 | CASSVQSSGGYEQYF | TGTGCCAGCAGCGTACAGTCTAGCGGGGGCTACGAGCAGTACTTC
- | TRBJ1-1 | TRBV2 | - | CASSLYGTQGLAEAFF | TGTGCCAGCAGTCTCTATGGAACGCAGGGGCTCGCTGAAGCTTTCTTT
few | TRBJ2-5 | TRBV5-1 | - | CASSLIPGQNQETQYF | TGCGCCAGCAGCTTAATACCGGGACAAAACCAAGAGACCCAGTACTTC
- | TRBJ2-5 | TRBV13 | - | CASNFLHLQGQETQYF | TGTGCCAGCAACTTCCTCCACCTACAGGGCCAAGAGACCCAGTACTTC
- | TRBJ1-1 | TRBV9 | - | CASSAPGDPNAEAFF | TGTGCCAGCAGCGCACCAGGGGACCCGAACGCTGAAGCTTTCTTT
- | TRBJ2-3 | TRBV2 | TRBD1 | CASSDRGQGATDTQYF | TGTGCCAGCAGTGACCGGGGGCAGGGGGCAACAGATACGCAGTATTTT
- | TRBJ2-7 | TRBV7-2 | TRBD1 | CASRLVGTATYEQYF | TGTGCCAGCAGACTGGTGGGGACAGCCACCTACGAGCAGTACTTC
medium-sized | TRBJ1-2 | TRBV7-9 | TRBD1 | CASSLETGAGGYTF | TGTGCCAGCAGCTTAGAAACAGGGGCAGGTGGCTACACCTTC
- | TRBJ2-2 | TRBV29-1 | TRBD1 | CSGTTGTTGELFF | TGCAGCGGGACGACAGGGACCACCGGGGAGCTGTTTTTT
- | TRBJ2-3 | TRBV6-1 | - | CASSARGGVVGDTQYF | TGTGCCAGCAGTGCGAGGGGAGGTGTGGTTGGAGATACGCAGTATTTT
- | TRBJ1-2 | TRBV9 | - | CASSPTPGQGGNYGYTF | TGTGCCAGCAGCCCCACCCCTGGGCAGGGCGGCAACTATGGCTACACCTTC
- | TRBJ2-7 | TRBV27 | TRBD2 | CASSLSSGRYEQYF | TGTGCCAGCAGTTTATCTAGCGGGAGGTACGAGCAGTACTTC
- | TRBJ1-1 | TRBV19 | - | CASTLRGGEITEAFF | TGTGCCAGTACCCTCCGGGGGGGGGAGATCACTGAAGCTTTCTTT
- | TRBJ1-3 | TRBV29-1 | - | CSVDGRGTGNTIYF | TGCAGCGTTGATGGCAGGGGAACTGGAAACACCATATATTTT
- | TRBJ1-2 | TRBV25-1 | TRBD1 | CASSTPGTGGRGYTF | TGTGCCAGCAGTACACCCGGGACAGGGGGTCGGGGCTACACCTTC
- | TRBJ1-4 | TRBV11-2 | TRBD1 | CASSLSTGGREKLFF | TGTGCCAGCAGCTTATCGACAGGGGGCAGGGAAAAACTGTTTTTT
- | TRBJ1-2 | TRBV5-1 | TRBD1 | CASSPRTGSNYGYTF | TGCGCCAGCAGCCCCCGGACAGGGTCTAACTATGGCTACACCTTC
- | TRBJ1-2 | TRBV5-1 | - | CASSLAGRGQESGYTF | TGCGCCAGCAGCTTGGCCGGGAGGGGTCAAGAGAGTGGCTACACCTTC
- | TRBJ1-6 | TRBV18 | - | CASSWEGNYNSPLHF | TGTGCCAGCTCATGGGAGGGGAATTATAATTCACCCCTCCACTTT
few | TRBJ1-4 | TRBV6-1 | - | CASSVGLPGEKLFF | TGTGCCAGCAGTGTAGGTCTCCCAGGGGAAAAACTGTTTTTT
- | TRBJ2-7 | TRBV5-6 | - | CASSLPGFSYEQYF | TGTGCCAGCAGCTTGCCCGGGTTCTCCTACGAGCAGTACTTC
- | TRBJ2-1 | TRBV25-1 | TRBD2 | CASSDSGPGGIYNEQFF | TGTGCCAGCAGTGACTCCGGCCCCGGGGGGATCTATAATGAGCAGTTCTTC
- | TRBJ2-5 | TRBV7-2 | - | CASSQLNPSSAETQYF | TGTGCCAGCAGCCAACTTAACCCCTCTAGCGCCGAGACCCAGTACTTC
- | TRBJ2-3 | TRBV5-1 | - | CASSLDSSTDTQYF | TGCGCCAGCAGCTTGGACAGTAGCACAGATACGCAGTATTTT
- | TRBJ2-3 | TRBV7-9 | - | CASSPGVGDTQYF | TGTGCCAGCAGCCCGGGGGTCGGAGATACGCAGTATTTT
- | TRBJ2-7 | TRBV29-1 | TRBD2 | CSVVLAATYEQYF | TGCAGCGTTGTCCTAGCGGCAACCTACGAGCAGTACTTC
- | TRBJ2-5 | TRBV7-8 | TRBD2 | CASSPLRGRQETQYF | TGTGCCAGCAGCCCCCTTCGCGGGAGACAGGAGACCCAGTACTTC
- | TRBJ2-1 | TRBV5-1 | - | CASSLAEGADEQFF | TGCGCCAGCAGCTTGGCGGAGGGGGCGGATGAGCAGTTCTTC
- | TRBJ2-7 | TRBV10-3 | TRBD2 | CAIAGGVYEQYF | TGTGCCATTGCGGGGGGGGTCTACGAGCAGTACTTC